The TCR beta chain under discussion was sequenced for a study of blood T cell repertoires in COVID-19. CDR3 length: 11 amino acids. Germline V gene sequence: CDR1 SNHLY, CDR2 FYNNEI. V was clipped by 8 bases and J by 3 bases, with 7 bases between them. Clones were read by immunoSEQ multiplex PCR, and TCRdb kept only the in-frame ones, dropping some. The sample contains over 200,000 clones, around 83% of which appear only once. The chain combines TRBV2 with TRBJ1-1; D is ambiguous. Sequenced input: peripheral blood. The receptor was isolated from a man at least 80 years old with acute or convalescent COVID-19. CDR3 loop: CASRQYTEAFF. For the CDR3, the DNA is TGTGCCAGCCGACAATACACTGAAGCTTTCTTT.